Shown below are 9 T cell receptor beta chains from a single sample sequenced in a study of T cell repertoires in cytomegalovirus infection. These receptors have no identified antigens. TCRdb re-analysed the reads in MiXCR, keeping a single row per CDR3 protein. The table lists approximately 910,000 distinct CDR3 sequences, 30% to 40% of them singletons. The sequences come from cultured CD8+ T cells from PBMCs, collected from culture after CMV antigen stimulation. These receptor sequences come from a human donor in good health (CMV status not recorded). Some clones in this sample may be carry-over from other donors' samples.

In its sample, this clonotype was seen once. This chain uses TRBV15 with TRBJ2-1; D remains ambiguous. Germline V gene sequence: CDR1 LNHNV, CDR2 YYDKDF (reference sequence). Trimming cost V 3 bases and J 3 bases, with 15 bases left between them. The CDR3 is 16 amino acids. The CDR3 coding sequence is TGTGCCACCAGCAGGGGTAAAGGGCAGAACTACAATGAGCAGTTCTTC. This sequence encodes CATSRGKGQNYNEQFF.

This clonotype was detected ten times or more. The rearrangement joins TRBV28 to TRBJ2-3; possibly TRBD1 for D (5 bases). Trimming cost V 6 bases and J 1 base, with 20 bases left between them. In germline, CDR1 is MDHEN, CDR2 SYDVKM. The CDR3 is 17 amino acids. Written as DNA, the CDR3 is TGTGCCAGCAGCTCGGGCCTGGAAGGGGTCCGCACAGATACGCAGTATTTT. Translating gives CASSSGLEGVRTDTQYF.

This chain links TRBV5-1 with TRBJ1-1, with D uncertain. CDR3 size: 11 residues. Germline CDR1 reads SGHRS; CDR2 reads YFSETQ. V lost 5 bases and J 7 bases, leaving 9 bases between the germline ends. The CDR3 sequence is CASREGGEAFF. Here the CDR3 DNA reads TGCGCCAGCAGGGAGGGCGGTGAAGCTTTCTTT.

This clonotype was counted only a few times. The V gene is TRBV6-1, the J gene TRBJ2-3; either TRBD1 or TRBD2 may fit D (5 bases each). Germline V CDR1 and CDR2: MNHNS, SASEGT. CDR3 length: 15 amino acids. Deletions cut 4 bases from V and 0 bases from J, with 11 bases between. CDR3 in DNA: TGTGCCAGCAGTGTTCGGGACGTTAGCACAGATACGCAGTATTTT. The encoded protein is CASSVRDVSTDTQYF.

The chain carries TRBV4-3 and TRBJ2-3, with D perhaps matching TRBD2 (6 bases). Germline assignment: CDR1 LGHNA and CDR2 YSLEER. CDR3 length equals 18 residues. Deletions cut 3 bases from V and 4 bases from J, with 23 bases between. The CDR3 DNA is TGCGCCAGCAGCCAGGGTGCTCCGGGACTCAAGGTCCCAGATACGCAGTATTTT. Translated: CASSQGAPGLKVPDTQYF.

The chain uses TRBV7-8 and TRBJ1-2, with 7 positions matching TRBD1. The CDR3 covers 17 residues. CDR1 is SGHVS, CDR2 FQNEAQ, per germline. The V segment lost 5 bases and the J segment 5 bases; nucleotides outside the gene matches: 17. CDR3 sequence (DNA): TGTGCCAGCAGCACCTCCCGCCCCTGGGGACAGAAGTATGGCTACACCTTC. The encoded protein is CASSTSRPWGQKYGYTF.

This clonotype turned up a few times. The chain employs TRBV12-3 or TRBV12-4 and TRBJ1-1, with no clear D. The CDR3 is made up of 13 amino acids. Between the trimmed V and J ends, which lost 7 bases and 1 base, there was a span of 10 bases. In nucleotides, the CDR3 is TGTGCCAGCATGGTCGGGAGGAACACTGAAGCTTTCTTT. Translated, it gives CASMVGRNTEAFF.

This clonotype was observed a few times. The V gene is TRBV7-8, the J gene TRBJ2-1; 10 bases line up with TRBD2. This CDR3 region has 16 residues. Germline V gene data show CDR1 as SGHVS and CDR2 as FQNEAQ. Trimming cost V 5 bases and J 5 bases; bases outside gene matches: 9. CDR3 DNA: TGTGCCAGCAGCGGCCATAGCGGGGGGATAGACAATGAGCAGTTCTTC. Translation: CASSGHSGGIDNEQFF.

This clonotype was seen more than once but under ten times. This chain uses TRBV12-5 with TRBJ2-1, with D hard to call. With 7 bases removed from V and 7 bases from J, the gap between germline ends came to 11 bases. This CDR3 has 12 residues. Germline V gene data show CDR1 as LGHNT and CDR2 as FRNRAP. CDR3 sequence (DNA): TGTGCTAGTGCTATAGGTGGGAATGAGCAGTTCTTC. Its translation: CASAIGGNEQFF.